These 18 T cell receptor beta chains were all obtained from the same sample, sequenced in a study of T cells after yellow fever vaccination. TCRdb re-called the 5' RACE reads with MiXCR, one entry per CDR3 protein. The sample contains 500,000 to 650,000 distinct CDR3 sequences, roughly 12% of which appear only once. The sample consisted of PBMCs, taken on the day of the yellow fever booster vaccination. These TCRs come from a man aged 25 to 45 who received the YFV17D yellow fever vaccine.

This clonotype was counted ten times or more. This sequence joins TRBV11-2 and TRBJ2-3; D is unresolved. The length of the CDR3 is 15 residues. V lost 5 bases and J lost 0, with 12 bases in between. Germline values: CDR1 SGHAT, CDR2 FQNNGV. The CDR3 DNA reads TGTGCCAGCAGCCCGTTGGGGTCCAGCACAGATACGCAGTATTTT. Translated: CASSPLGSSTDTQYF.

The V gene is TRBV7-2, the J gene TRBJ2-7, with 13 nucleotides matching TRBD2. Germline CDR1 SGHTA, CDR2 FQGNSA. The CDR3 runs 14 residues. Losses at the gene ends were 10 bases for V and 2 bases for J; bases not matched to a gene: 5. The CDR3 region is CATKLAGGPYEQYF. The CDR3 coding sequence is TGTGCCACGAAACTAGCGGGAGGGCCCTACGAGCAGTACTTC. Drawing the rest from reference TRBV7-2 and TRBJ2-7, the complete variable domain is GAGVSQSPSNKVTEKGKDVELRCDPISGHTALYWYRQSLGQGLEFLIYFQGNSAPDKSGLPSDRFSAERTGGSVSTLTIQRTQQEDSAVYLCATKLAGGPYEQYFGPGTRLTVT.

Here the CDR3 reads CSARDWLAGNTDTQYF. The CDR3 DNA sequence: TGCAGTGCTAGAGACTGGCTAGCGGGAAACACAGATACGCAGTATTTT. The chain has TRBV20-1 and TRBJ2-3, with 9 positions matching TRBD2. The J segment lost 2 bases and the V segment lost 0 bases, leaving 6 bases of the junction unmatched. The CDR3 is 16 amino acids. Germline-derived CDR1 and CDR2 are DFQATT and SNEGSKA (reference sequence).

This clonotype was seen only a few times. The chain employs TRBV18 and TRBJ2-7; 7 positions agree with TRBD1. V gave up 1 base and J gave up 5 bases; unmatched junction bases: 5. Germline V gene data show CDR1 as KGHSH and CDR2 as LQKENI. This CDR3 comprises 14 residues. The CDR3 spells CASSPRQGIDEQYF. DNA for the CDR3: TGTGCCAGCTCACCACGACAGGGTATCGACGAGCAGTACTTC.

This clonotype was counted a few times. V is TRBV27 and J is TRBJ2-3, with 7 bases fitting TRBD1. The V and J ends lost 2 bases and 4 bases, in that order; junction bases with no gene match: 3. The CDR3 extends over 14 amino acids. Germline V lookup: CDR1 MNHEY, CDR2 SMNVEV (reference sequence). Here the CDR3 reads CASSLDRAPDTQYF. In nucleotides, the CDR3 is TGTGCCAGCAGTTTAGACAGGGCCCCAGATACGCAGTATTTT.

Many counts were recorded for this clonotype. Relative to the germline gene, one junction end is altered; a read error may explain this. The chain joins TRBV25-1 to TRBJ2-7; D uncertain. Germline lookup yields CDR1 MGHDK and CDR2 SYGVNS. CDR3 length equals 11 residues. For the CDR3, the DNA is TGTGCCAGTAGTGGGGCCTACGAGCAGTACTTC. Amino acids: CASSGAYEQYF.

The rearrangement uses TRBV10-1 and TRBJ2-2; no definite D call. Trimming cost V 4 bases and J 5 bases, with 8 bases left between them. CDR1 is WNHNN, CDR2 SYGVQD, per germline (reference sequence). The CDR3 totals 13 residues. CDR3 sequence reads: CASSVTDTGELFF. In nucleotides, the CDR3 is TGCGCCAGCAGTGTTACGGATACCGGGGAGCTGTTTTTT.

This clonotype appeared many times. The chain combines TRBV5-1 with TRBJ2-2, with 8 nucleotides matching TRBD2. From germline, CDR1 is SGHRS and CDR2 YFSETQ. V lost 3 bases, J lost 3 bases, and 4 bases stayed unmatched. This CDR3 region has 15 residues. CDR3 DNA sequence: TGCGCCAGCAGCTCTATACTAGCGGACACCGGGGAGCTGTTTTTT. Amino acid sequence: CASSSILADTGELFF.

The chain is built from TRBV10-3 and TRBJ1-5; TRBD1 matches 8 bases. The CDR3 is made up of 15 amino acids. Germline V gene data show CDR1 as ENHRY and CDR2 as SYGVKD. V shed 2 bases, J shed 7 bases, and the junction held 7 bases outside the gene matches. The CDR3 sequence: CAISEPDRGGQPQHF. Written as DNA, the CDR3 is TGTGCCATCAGTGAGCCCGACAGGGGAGGGCAGCCCCAGCATTTT.

The chain joins TRBV5-1 to TRBJ2-7; D might be TRBD1 (6 bases). V dropped 4 bases and J dropped 3 bases, with 14 bases sitting between them. The CDR3 is 14 amino acids. Germline V CDR1 and CDR2: SGHRS, YFSETQ. DNA of the CDR3: TGCGCCAGCAGCCCCGCACAGGGTCTCTACGAGCAGTACTTC. Amino acids: CASSPAQGLYEQYF.

The table lists this clonotype with a few counts. The V gene is TRBV28, the J gene TRBJ2-7, with D perhaps TRBD1 (5 bases). The CDR3 loop spans 11 amino acids. Germline CDR1 reads MDHEN; CDR2 reads SYDVKM. Trimming took 6 bases from V and 3 from J, leaving 6 bases between them. CDR3 sequence: CASRDNYEQYF. Written as DNA, the CDR3 is TGTGCCAGCAGGGACAACTACGAGCAGTACTTC. The whole variable domain, remainder taken from reference TRBV28 and TRBJ2-7, is DVKVTQSSRYLVKRTGEKVFLECVQDMDHENMFWYRQDPGLGLRLIYFSYDVKMKEKGDIPEGYSVSREKKERFSLILESASTNQTSMYLCASRDNYEQYFGPGTRLTVT.

The sample holds a few counts of this clonotype. The chain uses TRBV5-1 and TRBJ2-5; 8 bases agree with TRBD1. V lost 3 bases, J lost 1 base, and 5 bases stayed unmatched. Germline V gives CDR1 SGHRS, CDR2 YFSETQ. The CDR3 contains 15 residues. CDR3 residues: CASSSRDRTQETQYF. The CDR3 DNA reads as TGCGCCAGCAGCTCCCGGGACAGGACCCAAGAGACCCAGTACTTC.

The chain has TRBV12-3 or TRBV12-4 and TRBJ2-5; 9 bases are a match to TRBD1. The CDR3 runs to 14 residues. Losses at the gene ends were 6 bases for V and 5 bases for J; bases not matched to a gene: 7. For the CDR3, the DNA is TGTGCCAGCAGCCAAGGGACAGGGTGGGAGACCCAGTACTTC. Translation gives CASSQGTGWETQYF.

The V and J genes are TRBV3-1 and TRBJ2-1; TRBD2 matches 12 bases. The germline V gene has CDR1 LGHDT and CDR2 YNNKEL (reference sequence). This CDR3 comprises 14 residues. With 6 bases clipped from V and 8 bases from J, the junction kept 5 bases outside the gene matches. Here the CDR3 DNA reads TGTGCCAGCAGGACTAGCGGGAGTAAGGATGAGCAGTTCTTC. Translated: CASRTSGSKDEQFF.

This clonotype has ten or more counts. The V gene is TRBV7-8, the J gene TRBJ2-7; D perhaps matches TRBD2 (5 bases). Germline lookup yields CDR1 SGHVS and CDR2 FQNEAQ. This CDR3 has 12 amino acids. Trimming took off 5 bases at V and 3 bases at J, with 8 bases between the two ends. CDR3 sequence reads: CASSAGIYEQYF. The CDR3 nucleotides read TGTGCCAGCAGCGCCGGGATCTACGAGCAGTACTTC.

The genes are TRBV12-3 or TRBV12-4 and TRBJ2-3; perhaps TRBD1 as D (5 bases). Deletions cut 3 bases from V and 0 bases from J, with 10 bases between. The CDR3 extends over 15 amino acids. The CDR3 DNA follows: TGTGCCAGCAGTTTTCACAGGCAAAGCACAGATACGCAGTATTTT. It is translated as CASSFHRQSTDTQYF.

This clonotype was seen a handful of times. This rearrangement joins TRBV6-1 to TRBJ2-1; 10 nucleotides agree with TRBD2. The V gene's germline CDR1 is MNHNS and CDR2 SASEGT. The length of the CDR3 is 14 residues. Trimming took 9 bases from V and 7 from J; bases not matched to a gene: 9. CDR3 nucleotide sequence: TGTGCCAGTTCACAACTAGCGGGAACGAATGAGCAGTTCTTC. The encoded protein is CASSQLAGTNEQFF.

This clonotype was counted many times. V and J are TRBV18 and TRBJ2-3, with D hard to call. The CDR3 runs to 13 residues. From germline, CDR1 is KGHSH and CDR2 LQKENI. V was pared by 2 bases and J by 11 bases, with 14 bases between. The CDR3 here is CASSPSRAEQQYF. Here the CDR3 DNA reads TGTGCCAGCTCACCAAGTCGGGCGGAACAGCAGTATTTT.